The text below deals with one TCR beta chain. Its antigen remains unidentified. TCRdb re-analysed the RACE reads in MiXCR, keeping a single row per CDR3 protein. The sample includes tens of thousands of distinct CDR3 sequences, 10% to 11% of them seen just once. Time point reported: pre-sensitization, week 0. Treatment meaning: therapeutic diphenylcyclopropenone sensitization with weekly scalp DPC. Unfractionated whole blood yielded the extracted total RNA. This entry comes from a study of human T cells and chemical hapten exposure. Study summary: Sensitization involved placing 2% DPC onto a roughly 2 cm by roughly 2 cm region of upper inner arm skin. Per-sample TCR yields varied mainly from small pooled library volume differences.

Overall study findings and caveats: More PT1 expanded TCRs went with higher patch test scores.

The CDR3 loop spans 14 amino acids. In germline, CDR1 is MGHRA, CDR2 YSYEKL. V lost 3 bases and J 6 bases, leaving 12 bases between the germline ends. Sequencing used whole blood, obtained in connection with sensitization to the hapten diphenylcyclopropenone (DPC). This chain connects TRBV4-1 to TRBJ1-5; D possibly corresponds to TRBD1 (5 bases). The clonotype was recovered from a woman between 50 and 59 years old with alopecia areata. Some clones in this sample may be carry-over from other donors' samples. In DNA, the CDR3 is TGCGCCAGCAGCCAGGCCGGGGCCATTCAGCCCCAGCATTTT. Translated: CASSQAGAIQPQHF.